This T cell receptor beta chain is from a study of cytomegalovirus exposure and HLA in healthy donors. Whole-study results and caveats: An ancestry cluster, one associated with Asian ancestry, reportedly showed fewer N-insertions than the approximately 670-donor mean in a later analysis. The classifier reportedly diagnosed cytomegalovirus status with high sensitivity and specificity.

Each donor was healthy, and each was a bone marrow donor. Donors were ostensibly healthy at sampling, although undocumented immune exposures were probable. Only a few counts were recorded for this clone. As yet, its antigen is unknown. CDR3 length equals 14 residues. Germline values: CDR1 MNHEY, CDR2 SVGAGI. Trimming stripped 7 bases from V and 2 bases from J, with 13 bases between. PCR primers comprised 60 Vbeta and 13 Jbeta primers. Libraries were prepared by immunoSEQ multiplex PCR; TCRdb keeps only in-frame clonotypes and omits some of them. The table includes roughly 130,000 clones, over 70% detected once.

The sequence derives from a woman aged 40 to 49 in good health and CMV-seropositive. The chain employs TRBV6-5 and TRBJ2-3; maybe TRBD1 (5 bases). The sequenced material came from PBMCs. As DNA, the CDR3 is TGTGCCAGCACCCAGGGCAATCCCACAGATACGCAGTATTTT. This translates into CASTQGNPTDTQYF.